This T cell receptor (beta chain) was captured in a study of T cell repertoires in cytomegalovirus infection (dated by TCRdb to between 2018 and 2021). Background on the whole study: Alongside well-studied HLA-B-restricted epitopes, the peptide stimulations were aimed at recently identified HLA-C-restricted CMV epitopes, whose presentation resists viral immunomodulation. The HLA type of each donor mattered for the analysis, because public TCR beta signatures pointed to carriage of CMV infection along with the matching HLA type. Results the study describes overall, beyond this receptor: In the ex vivo response, HLA-C-restricted CMV-specific TCR beta clonotypes were dominant, and in two of eight donors the single most frequent clonotype came from this HLA-C-restricted group. Carriers of CMV infection plus the relevant HLA type were discriminated by the cumulative frequency of public TCR beta family members in the study cohort and in an independent 352-donor cohort.

Counted from cysteine to phenylalanine, this CDR3 has 18 amino acids. Only the CDR3 DNA stays, 54 bases, in frame from base 1. CDR1 and CDR2 are drawn from the germline V gene (reference sequence): MNHEY, SMNVEV. The run used an Illumina HiSeq 1500. The public reads were reprocessed in TCRdb via fastp at Q25 and MiXCR, keeping in-frame beta chains. CDR3 protein sequences are deduplicated, and each keeps its most common genes and DNA. The sample table records about 830,000 distinct CDR3 sequences; approximately 32% of these occur just once. The top ten clones comprise around an eighth of the sample. This specimen's treatment or condition label, per the study, means: in vitro stimulation with specific CMV peptide epitopes to enrich CMV-specific T cells. This clonotype was seen only a few times. Its recognized antigen is unknown. Sequence at one end of the junction differs from germline and may be a read error.

This chain is built from TRBV27 and TRBJ1-5; 12 middle bases align to TRBD1. The clonotype originates from a human donor in good health (CMV status not recorded). Some clones in this sample may be carry-over from other donors' samples. The source was cultured CD8+ T cells from PBMCs, collected from culture after CMV antigen stimulation. The DNA sequence reads TGTGCCAGCAGTTCCCTCGGGACAGGGGGCCCCCTTAATCAGCCCCGGCATTTT. It translates as CASSSLGTGGPLNQPRHF.